These 28 T cell receptor beta chains came from one sample sequenced in a study of T cells in Graves' hyperthyroidism and ophthalmopathy. Amplification of TCR beta CDR3 regions used RNA as the template. HTBI primers drove first-round RT-PCR of the TCR CDR3. In TCRdb, the multiplex PCR reads were re-called with MiXCR into one record per CDR3 protein. The data contain around 50,000 distinct CDR3 sequences, less than 60% of them singletons. The sequenced sample was blood. The receptors come from a woman in her forties or fifties with Graves' ophthalmopathy.

This clonotype was counted ten times or more. The chain recombines TRBV7-3 with TRBJ1-2; D not certain. Germline lookup yields CDR1 SGHTA and CDR2 FQGTGA. CDR3 length equals 13 residues. V lost 1 base and J 6 bases, leaving 9 bases between the germline ends. The CDR3 spells CASSLMGNDGYTF. CDR3 coding DNA: TGTGCCAGCAGCTTAATGGGAAATGATGGCTACACCTTC.

As for this clonotype: At one end the junction does not follow the germline gene, possibly because of a read error. J is TRBJ2-5 and V is TRBV7-7; 10 positions agree with TRBD1. The length of the CDR3 is 14 residues. CDR1 and CDR2 from the germline V gene are SSHAT and FNYEAQ (reference sequence). CDR3: CASSFGQGGETQYF. In nucleotides, the CDR3 is TGTGCTAGCAGCTTTGGACAGGGGGGAGAGACCCAGTACTTC.

This clonotype came up many times. This chain links TRBV20-1 with TRBJ1-6; TRBD1 aligns across 8 bases. Looked up from germline, CDR1 is DFQATT and CDR2 is SNEGSKA (reference sequence). Trimming removed 6 bases from V and 1 base from J; junction bases left unmatched: 8. This CDR3 contains 16 residues. Written as DNA, the CDR3 is TGCAGTGCCTCCCGACAGGGGCAGTCCTATAATTCACCCCTCCACTTT. This encodes CSASRQGQSYNSPLHF.

V gene TRBV10-3 combines with J gene TRBJ2-3, with TRBD1 matching 10 bases. CDR3 length: 16 amino acids. Germline CDR1 is ENHRY and CDR2 is SYGVKD. V dropped 4 bases and J dropped 5; count of bases not matched to a gene: 9. In DNA form, the CDR3 reads TGTGCCATCAGTGGTAGACAGGGGGCGGGAGAAGATACGCAGTATTTT. Translated: CAISGRQGAGEDTQYF.

The rearrangement joins TRBV19 to TRBJ2-3, with TRBD2 identical over 10 bases. With 3 bases clipped from V and 2 bases from J, the junction kept 8 bases outside the gene matches. This CDR3 contains 17 residues. Germline V CDR1 and CDR2: LNHDA, SQIVND (reference sequence). The CDR3 here is CASSIRTSGEVTDTQYF. The DNA of the CDR3 is TGTGCCAGTAGTATCAGGACTAGCGGAGAGGTCACAGATACGCAGTATTTT. Looking up the rest from reference TRBV19 and TRBJ2-3 gives the full variable domain: DGGITQSPKYLFRKEGQNVTLSCEQNLNHDAMYWYRQDPGQGLRLIYYSQIVNDFQKGDIAEGYSVSREKKESFPLTVTSAQKNPTAFYLCASSIRTSGEVTDTQYFGPGTRLTVL.

The table lists this clonotype with many counts. The chain has TRBV4-2 and TRBJ1-1, with unresolved D. V shed 0 bases and J shed 4 bases, with 12 bases lying between them. Germline V gene lookup returns CDR1 LGHNA and CDR2 YNFKEQ. The CDR3 sequence is 15 residues long. This CDR3 is CASSQEKGTGTEAFF. The DNA of the CDR3 is TGTGCCAGCAGCCAAGAGAAGGGTACGGGCACTGAAGCTTTCTTT.

This chain joins TRBV24-1 and TRBJ1-1; no reliable D call. Germline V gene sequence: CDR1 KGHDR, CDR2 SFDVKD. The V gene lost 3 bases and the J gene lost 8 bases, with 12 bases spanning the gap. The CDR3 sequence is 13 residues long. CDR3 in amino acids: CATSDGVGTEAFF. Here the CDR3 DNA reads TGTGCCACCAGTGATGGAGTAGGCACGGAAGCTTTCTTT.

This clonotype was detected ten times or more. The chain carries TRBV12-3 or TRBV12-4 and TRBJ2-5, with 10 bases lining up with TRBD1. This CDR3 comprises 15 residues. With V trimmed by 6 bases and J by 5 bases, 9 bases remained unmatched. The CDR3 here is CASRRGQGSVETQYF. The CDR3 coding sequence is TGTGCCAGCAGGAGGGGACAGGGGAGCGTTGAGACCCAGTACTTC.

This clonotype was detected many times. The rearrangement links TRBV5-5 to TRBJ2-7; 7 nucleotides match TRBD1. Trimming at V came to 5 bases and at J to 2 bases, leaving 4 bases not matched to a gene. The CDR3 extends over 13 amino acids. Germline V gene lookup returns CDR1 SGHKS and CDR2 YYEKEE (reference sequence). CDR3 loop: CASRLDRAYEQYF. The CDR3 nucleotides read TGTGCCAGCAGGTTAGACAGGGCCTACGAGCAGTACTTC.

CDR3 residues: CAISVDSTSYEQYF. CDR3 coding DNA: TGTGCCATCAGTGTAGACAGTACCTCCTACGAGCAGTACTTC. The V and J genes are TRBV10-3 and TRBJ2-7; D perhaps matches TRBD1 (5 bases). V gave up 4 bases and J gave up 0 bases, with 10 bases separating them. CDR1 and CDR2 (germline): ENHRY, SYGVKD. This CDR3 is built from 14 residues.

This clonotype appeared many times. The chain joins TRBV29-1 to TRBJ1-1; tentative D call: TRBD1 (5 bases). The ends were cut back, 7 bases at V and 9 bases at J, with 9 bases in the middle. CDR3 length: 9 amino acids. Germline CDR1 and CDR2: SQVTM and ANQGSEA. CDR3 in amino acids: CSAGGKAFF. CDR3 sequence (DNA): TGCAGCGCCGGGGGGAAAGCTTTCTTT.

The chain joins TRBV25-1 to TRBJ2-5, with D perhaps being TRBD1 or TRBD2 (5 bases each). Trimming removed 4 bases at V and 10 bases at J, with 13 bases between. CDR3 length: 12 amino acids. Germline CDR1 reads MGHDK; CDR2 reads SYGVNS. CDR3 region: CASSGYRGRQYF. CDR3 DNA sequence: TGTGCCAGCAGTGGATATCGGGGCCGCCAGTACTTC.

The sample holds many counts of this clonotype. In DNA, the CDR3 is TGCGCCAGCAGCCAAGCGATGAGCACAGTCGATACGCAGTATTTT. Residues: CASSQAMSTVDTQYF. The chain links TRBV4-1 to TRBJ2-3; D not certain. Trimming left V 1 base short and J 6 bases short, with 14 bases between. Per germline, CDR1 MGHRA and CDR2 YSYEKL. The CDR3 runs 15 residues.

About this clonotype: Its ends do not fully match the called genes, so a read error is possible. This rearrangement joins TRBV2 to TRBJ1-1; D possibly corresponds to TRBD1 (5 bases). From germline, CDR1 is SNHLY and CDR2 FYNNEI. The length of the CDR3 is 17 residues. CDR3 coding DNA: TGTGCCAGCAGTACCCAGAAGGGGCTGGGAGGGAACACTGAAGCTTGCTTT. Translated, it gives CASSTQKGLGGNTEACF.

Turning to this clonotype: Here the CDR3 omits its conserved ending phenylalanine or tryptophan, so a read error is the likely source. The V gene is TRBV7-9, the J gene TRBJ2-5; D is undetermined. CDR3 length: 14 residues. Germline CDR1 reads SEHNR; CDR2 reads FQNEAQ (reference sequence). DNA for the CDR3: TGTGCCTGCAGCGACCTAGAATACTTAGAGACCCAGTACTCC. As protein: CACSDLEYLETQYS.

This clonotype was picked up many times. The rearrangement links TRBV6-1 to TRBJ1-1; 9 bases match TRBD1. This CDR3 has 12 residues. With 11 bases clipped from V and 3 bases from J, the junction kept 4 bases outside the gene matches. The germline gives CDR1 MNHNS, CDR2 SASEGT. In nucleotides, the CDR3 is TGTGCCGCCCGACAGGGGGACACTGAAGCTTTCTTT. Its protein is CAARQGDTEAFF.

This sequence joins TRBV19 and TRBJ1-6; TRBD1 aligns across 9 bases. This CDR3 spans 14 amino acids. Losses at the gene ends were 6 bases for V and 9 bases for J; bases not matched to a gene: 6. Germline CDR1 LNHDA, CDR2 SQIVND (reference sequence). The CDR3 reads CASRAGTGISPLHF. CDR3 coding DNA: TGTGCCAGTAGGGCCGGGACAGGGATTTCACCCCTCCACTTT.

This clonotype was picked up many times. The chain joins TRBV7-9 to TRBJ2-2, with TRBD1 identical over 10 bases. V shed 1 base, J shed 9 bases, and the junction held 14 bases outside the gene matches. CDR3 size: 18 residues. The germline V gene encodes CDR1 SEHNR and CDR2 FQNEAQ (reference sequence). The CDR3 coding sequence is TGTGCCAGCAGCTTAGGGGGGGGACAGGGGTCATCGGACCGGGAGCTGTTTTTT. Amino acid sequence: CASSLGGGQGSSDRELFF.

The V call is TRBV29-1, the J call TRBJ1-3; D is unresolved. This CDR3 comprises 13 residues. CDR1 SQVTM and CDR2 ANQGSEA come from the germline V gene. Trimming removed 1 base at V and 2 bases at J, with 6 bases between. CDR3 DNA: TGCAGCGTTGAAGCCGGGGCTGGAAACACCATATATTTT. This translates into CSVEAGAGNTIYF.

The table lists this clonotype with many counts. A much larger clone is a single base away; this may be a read error. The gene calls are TRBV11-2 and TRBJ2-7, with 9 positions matching TRBD1. V dropped 4 bases and J dropped 2; count of bases not matched to a gene: 9. The length of the CDR3 is 16 residues. Germline V gene data show CDR1 as SGHAT and CDR2 as FQNNGV. CDR3 residues: CASSSSGTGIAYEQYF. DNA of the CDR3: TGTGCCAGCAGCTCCTCGGGGACAGGGATCGCCTACGAGCAGTACTTC.

The V call is TRBV2, the J call TRBJ2-2; 11 bases align to TRBD2. This CDR3 is 14 amino acids long. The V gene end was trimmed by 8 bases and the J gene end by 6 bases; junction bases not matched to a gene: 5. The V gene's germline CDR1 is SNHLY and CDR2 FYNNEI. Written as DNA, the CDR3 is TGTGCCAGCGGACAGGGACTAGCGGCCGGGGAGCTGTTTTTT. Encoded protein: CASGQGLAAGELFF.

At least ten counts were recorded for this clonotype. Its ends do not fully match the called genes, so a read error is possible. The V gene is TRBV7-3, the J gene TRBJ2-7; TRBD2 matches at 8 bases. Germline V gene data show CDR1 as SGHTA and CDR2 as FQGTGA. This CDR3 spans 16 amino acids. Here the CDR3 DNA reads TGTGCCAGCAGCCTAACCCAGGGACTAGAAGGGTACGAGCAGTACTTC. Translation: CASSLTQGLEGYEQYF.

The chain carries TRBV10-1 and TRBJ2-2; the match to TRBD2 covers 7 bases. Germline V gene sequence: CDR1 WNHNN, CDR2 SYGVQD (reference sequence). The ends lost 5 bases at V and 4 bases at J; junction bases unmatched: 16. The CDR3 extends over 18 amino acids. CDR3 DNA sequence: TGCGCCAGCAGTCGAGGGCGAAAGCGGGATAGACCCACCGGGGAGCTGTTTTTT. Its translation is CASSRGRKRDRPTGELFF.

The rearrangement joins TRBV2 to TRBJ1-4, with TRBD1 matching 10 bases. The CDR3 extends over 15 amino acids. CDR1 is SNHLY and CDR2 is FYNNEI in the germline V gene. Trimming took 3 bases from V and 4 from J; bases not matched to a gene: 2. CDR3: CASSEDRGDNEKLFF. Written as DNA, the CDR3 is TGTGCCAGCAGTGAGGACAGGGGGGATAATGAAAAACTGTTTTTT.

The gene calls are TRBV20-1 and TRBJ2-3; TRBD2 matches at 8 bases. With V trimmed by 3 bases and J by 11 bases, 13 bases remained unmatched. The V gene's germline CDR1 is DFQATT and CDR2 SNEGSKA (reference sequence). This CDR3 has 14 residues. The CDR3 DNA is TGCAGTGCTAGTTCCAGCGGGGGAAACAATGAGCAGTATTTT. Its protein is CSASSSGGNNEQYF.

The rearrangement joins TRBV2 to TRBJ1-5; TRBD1 is a possible D gene (6 bases). The CDR3 is 15 residues long. Germline V gene sequence: CDR1 SNHLY, CDR2 FYNNEI. With 3 bases removed from V and 4 bases from J, the gap between germline ends came to 13 bases. The CDR3, as DNA: TGTGCCAGCAGTGACAGCGGGGGGGCTAATCAGCCCCAGCATTTT. Protein: CASSDSGGANQPQHF.

This chain links TRBV27 with TRBJ2-1; D unresolved. Trimming took 8 bases from V and 5 from J, leaving 13 bases between them. From germline, CDR1 is MNHEY and CDR2 SMNVEV (reference sequence). This CDR3 region has 13 residues. Written as DNA, the CDR3 is TGTGCCAGCTCCGACAACCTAGACAATGAGCAGTTCTTC. Protein product: CASSDNLDNEQFF.

In its sample, this clonotype was seen many times. The chain employs TRBV7-9 and TRBJ1-2, with D possibly being TRBD1 (5 bases). This CDR3 has 11 residues. Looked up from germline, CDR1 is SEHNR and CDR2 is FQNEAQ (reference sequence). V lost 0 bases and J 13 bases, leaving 9 bases between the germline ends. This chain's CDR3 is CASSLARGFTF. The CDR3 region has the DNA TGTGCCAGCAGCTTAGCCCGGGGGTTCACCTTC.